This TCR beta chain was captured in a study of cytomegalovirus exposure and HLA in healthy donors. The CDR3 extends over 17 amino acids. CDR1 is SGHVS, CDR2 FQNEAQ, per germline. This clone was counted once. Antigen unknown. At one end the junction does not follow the germline gene, possibly because of a read error. Whole-study findings and limits: The majority of TCR sequences were rare, yet some public TCRs appeared in many donors.

60 Vbeta and 13 Jbeta primers were used in PCR. Here immunoSEQ multiplex PCR was the method, and the copy in TCRdb shows in-frame clones only, minus some. The sample contains approximately 140,000 clones, roughly three quarters of which appear only once. Healthy bone marrow donors made up the cohort. Sample: PBMCs. The receptor comes from a woman aged 40 to 50 in good health and CMV-seronegative. V and J are TRBV7-8 and TRBJ2-7, with D perhaps TRBD2 (6 bases). CDR3 protein: CACSLATDGTDYEEQYF. DNA of the CDR3: TGTGCCTGCAGCTTAGCAACCGACGGGACTGACTATGAAGAGCAGTACTTC.